The 27 T cell receptor beta chains presented below share a single source sample, sequenced in a study of blood T cell repertoires in COVID-19. The table came from immunoSEQ multiplex PCR; TCRdb's copy has only in-frame clones and leaves some out. This sample yields roughly 92,000 clones, of which approximately 83% are seen a single time; 30% to 35% belongs to the top ten. Sample: peripheral blood. All receptors come from an elderly woman with active or convalescent COVID-19.

The chain joins TRBV12-3 or TRBV12-4 to TRBJ1-1; D is uncertain. Trimming shortened V by 5 bases and J by 3 bases, and 10 bases separated the two germline ends. The CDR3 is 13 amino acids. CDR3 DNA: TGTGCCAGCAGTCCGCGGGCGGACACTGAAGCTTTCTTT. It codes for CASSPRADTEAFF.

The chain is built from TRBV6-2 or TRBV6-3 and TRBJ1-2, with 12 bases fitting TRBD1. Germline V lookup: CDR1 MNHEY, CDR2 SVGEGT. The CDR3 extends over 17 amino acids. V trimming: 7 bases; J trimming: 4 bases; junction bases outside the gene matches: 13. CDR3 coding DNA: TGTGCCAGCACCCCCCCGGGACAGGGGGCGCCCGGCTATGGCTACACCTTC. Amino acids: CASTPPGQGAPGYGYTF.

The CDR3 reads CASSVAGVETQYF. The CDR3, as DNA: TGTGCCAGCAGTGTTGCGGGAGTGGAGACCCAGTACTTC. The chain joins TRBV7-2 to TRBJ2-5; TRBD2 aligns across 7 bases. Germline V lookup: CDR1 SGHTA, CDR2 FQGNSA. J lost 5 bases, V lost 6 bases, and 6 bases had no gene match. The CDR3 length is 13 residues. Full variable domain (rest looked up from reference TRBV7-2 and TRBJ2-5): GAGVSQSPSNKVTEKGKDVELRCDPISGHTALYWYRQSLGQGLEFLIYFQGNSAPDKSGLPSDRFSAERTGGSVSTLTIQRTQQEDSAVYLCASSVAGVETQYFGPGTRLLVL.

The chain couples TRBV4-1 to TRBJ1-2; D is undetermined. This CDR3 comprises 15 residues. Germline V gene data show CDR1 as MGHRA and CDR2 as YSYEKL. Trimming pared 2 bases from V and 5 bases from J, leaving 15 bases between. This CDR3 reads CASSQLRAREYGYTF. The CDR3, as DNA: TGCGCCAGCAGCCAATTGCGGGCCAGAGAGTATGGCTACACCTTC.

V usage is TRBV6-1 and J usage is TRBJ1-5; 7 positions agree with TRBD1. Germline V gene lookup returns CDR1 MNHNS and CDR2 SASEGT. This CDR3 is built from 15 residues. J gave up 6 bases and V 3 bases, and 8 bases lay outside the gene matches. CDR3 protein: CASSDLTGVSQPQHF. Here the CDR3 DNA reads TGTGCCAGCAGTGATCTAACAGGGGTAAGTCAGCCCCAGCATTTT.

This chain connects TRBV6-5 to TRBJ2-5; no clear D. From germline, CDR1 is MNHEY and CDR2 SVGAGI. The CDR3 consists of 15 residues. Trimming removed 0 bases from V and 2 bases from J, with 10 bases in between. The CDR3 coding sequence is TGTGCCAGCAGTTACTCCCTCGCGCCACAAGAGACCCAGTACTTC. Translated, it gives CASSYSLAPQETQYF.

This chain links TRBV6-6 with TRBJ1-5; D is possibly TRBD1 (5 bases). Per the germline V gene, CDR1 is MNHNY and CDR2 is SVGAGI (reference sequence). The length of the CDR3 is 15 residues. V lost 7 bases and J 1 base, leaving 14 bases between the germline ends. The CDR3, as DNA: TGTGCCAGCAATGCTCAGGGTGAAAGCAATCAGCCCCAGCATTTT. Its protein product is CASNAQGESNQPQHF.

The V and J genes are TRBV10-3 and TRBJ2-1; maybe TRBD2 (6 bases). CDR3 length equals 15 residues. Per the germline V gene, CDR1 is ENHRY and CDR2 is SYGVKD. V gave up 2 bases and J gave up 4 bases, with 12 bases separating them. The DNA of the CDR3 is TGTGCCATCAGTGAGGGCGCGGACTATTACAATGAGCAGTTCTTC. Its translation: CAISEGADYYNEQFF.

This sequence joins TRBV18 and TRBJ2-3; 10 bases are a match to TRBD1. CDR1 is KGHSH, CDR2 LQKENI, per germline. V shed 6 bases, J shed 6 bases, and the junction held 6 bases outside the gene matches. The CDR3 extends over 14 amino acids. CDR3 residues: CASSRTGGLDTQYF. The DNA for the CDR3 is TGTGCCAGCTCTAGGACAGGGGGTTTGGATACGCAGTATTTT.

V is TRBV6-5 and J is TRBJ2-3; the D gene is possibly TRBD2 (6 bases). The CDR3 extends over 15 amino acids. Per germline, CDR1 MNHEY and CDR2 SVGAGI. Trimming cost V 8 bases and J 1 base, with 16 bases left between them. This CDR3 is CASSVGGRGTDTQYF. Written as DNA, the CDR3 is TGTGCCAGCTCGGTGGGGGGAAGGGGCACAGATACGCAGTATTTT.

This clone was observed a few times. The V call is TRBV19, the J call TRBJ2-5; TRBD2 matches 9 bases. The CDR3 is 16 residues long. Germline V gives CDR1 LNHDA, CDR2 SQIVND (reference sequence). V lost 3 bases, J lost 3 bases, and 8 bases stayed unmatched. The chain's CDR3 is CASSIPRAGGKETQYF. As DNA, the CDR3 is TGTGCCAGTAGTATTCCCAGGGCGGGGGGGAAAGAGACCCAGTACTTC.

In DNA form, the CDR3 reads TGTGCCAGCAGCTTGGGAGGAGGTTTCGAGCAGTACTTC. This translates into CASSLGGGFEQYF. The genes are TRBV5-6 and TRBJ2-7, with D possibly TRBD2 on 5 matching bases. Germline V gives CDR1 SGHDT, CDR2 YYEEEE. CDR3 length: 13 amino acids. V dropped 0 bases and J dropped 6 bases, with 10 bases sitting between them.

This clone was seen at least ten times. This chain links TRBV9 with TRBJ1-5; 7 positions match TRBD1. The CDR3 is made up of 14 amino acids. The germline CDR1 and CDR2 sequences are SGDLS and YYNGEE. J gave up 7 bases and V 4 bases, and 8 bases lay outside the gene matches. The CDR3 bases are TGTGCCAGCAGCAAGACAGGGCAAGGACAGCCCCAGCATTTT. It encodes CASSKTGQGQPQHF.

V is TRBV7-9 and J is TRBJ1-6; D gene unclear. V gave up 1 base and J gave up 8 bases, with 15 bases separating them. The CDR3 runs to 16 residues. Germline V gene lookup returns CDR1 SEHNR and CDR2 FQNEAQ (reference sequence). The CDR3 bases are TGTGCCAGCAGCTTAGGAGTCGGCACAGACCATTCACCCCTCCACTTT. Translation: CASSLGVGTDHSPLHF.

This sequence joins TRBV25-1 and TRBJ2-7; 9 nucleotides align to TRBD1. V was clipped by 0 bases and J by 2 bases; unmatched bases: 5. The germline V gene encodes CDR1 MGHDK and CDR2 SYGVNS. The CDR3 extends over 16 amino acids. The CDR3 DNA follows: TGTGCCAGCAGTGAATATACCGGGACAGGGCCCTACGAGCAGTACTTC. Protein product: CASSEYTGTGPYEQYF.

The chain carries TRBV2 and TRBJ1-5; 9 bases agree with TRBD1. After removal of 8 bases from V and 4 bases from J, the junction contained 3 bases not matched to a gene. Germline assignment: CDR1 SNHLY and CDR2 FYNNEI. CDR3 length equals 13 residues. The CDR3 here is CASGTGFNQPQHF. DNA for the CDR3: TGTGCCAGCGGGACAGGGTTTAATCAGCCCCAGCATTTT.

This clone turned up a few times. The V gene is TRBV20-1, the J gene TRBJ2-1; TRBD2 is a possible D gene (7 bases). Germline CDR1 DFQATT, CDR2 SNEGSKA (reference sequence). The CDR3 is 12 residues long. Trimming pared 3 bases from V and 9 bases from J, leaving 12 bases between. The CDR3 here is CSASGGGGEQFF. For the CDR3, the DNA is TGCAGTGCTAGTGGGGGCGGGGGTGAGCAGTTCTTC.

As DNA, the CDR3 is TGTGCCAGCACTCTTACTAGCGGGTACAATGAGCAGTTCTTC. It specifies CASTLTSGYNEQFF. V usage is TRBV6-5 and J usage is TRBJ2-1, with TRBD2 identical over 9 bases. V shed 7 bases, J shed 4 bases, and the junction held 5 bases outside the gene matches. CDR1 MNHEY and CDR2 SVGAGI come from the germline V gene. The CDR3 spans 14 residues.

This clone appeared a single time. The junction departs from the called germline gene at one end, perhaps through a read error. The CDR3 here is CASSLGLAATDTQYF. Here the CDR3 DNA reads TGTGCTAGCAGCTTAGGGCTAGCGGCCACAGATACGCAGTATTTT. The chain links TRBV7-7 to TRBJ2-3; TRBD2 aligns across 7 bases. Germline CDR1 is SSHAT and CDR2 is FNYEAQ (reference sequence). The CDR3 loop spans 15 amino acids.

This chain connects TRBV19 to TRBJ2-5, with TRBD1 identical over 8 bases. The CDR3 is 14 amino acids. In germline, CDR1 is LNHDA, CDR2 SQIVND (reference sequence). J was trimmed by 5 bases and V by 4 bases; bases with no gene match: 6. The CDR3 DNA follows: TGTGCCAGTAGTAAGACAGGGGATGGGGAGACCCAGTACTTC. This translates into CASSKTGDGETQYF.

The J gene is TRBJ2-2, the V gene TRBV28, with 14 bases aligning to TRBD2. V shed 6 bases and J 7 bases; nucleotides not matched to a gene: 10. Germline V gives CDR1 MDHEN, CDR2 SYDVKM. The CDR3 extends over 17 amino acids. This CDR3 is CASSRYGLAGGGGELFF. CDR3 DNA sequence: TGTGCCAGCAGCCGATACGGACTAGCGGGAGGTGGCGGGGAGCTGTTTTTT.

In regard to this clone: The junction differs from germline at one of its ends, possibly a read error. The chain couples TRBV7-7 to TRBJ2-1; 9 positions match TRBD2. Per the germline V gene, CDR1 is SSHAT and CDR2 is FNYEAQ (reference sequence). The length of the CDR3 is 15 residues. In DNA, the CDR3 is TGTGCTAGCAGCTTAGGGGCAGCGGGAGGAACGAAGCAGTTCTTC. This encodes CASSLGAAGGTKQFF.

The genes are TRBV28 and TRBJ2-2; tentatively, D is TRBD2 (6 bases). This CDR3 region has 14 residues. CDR1 is MDHEN and CDR2 is SYDVKM in the germline V gene. V was cut by 7 bases and J by 2 bases, with 11 bases left in between. CDR3 coding DNA: TGTGCCAGCATAGGTGGGACTAACACCGGGGAGCTGTTTTTT. Translated: CASIGGTNTGELFF. Variable domain in full (rest from reference TRBV28 and TRBJ2-2): DVKVTQSSRYLVKRTGEKVFLECVQDMDHENMFWYRQDPGLGLRLIYFSYDVKMKEKGDIPEGYSVSREKKERFSLILESASTNQTSMYLCASIGGTNTGELFFGEGSRLTVL.

The V gene is TRBV12-3 or TRBV12-4, the J gene TRBJ2-5; no reliable D call. The CDR3 length is 11 residues. V lost 4 bases, J lost 6 bases, and 6 bases lay in between. The CDR3: CASSSGQTQYF. The CDR3, as DNA: TGTGCCAGCAGTTCGGGTCAGACCCAGTACTTC.

This clone has a single count. The chain recombines TRBV6-4 with TRBJ2-7, with 9 nucleotides matching TRBD1. CDR3 length: 16 residues. Germline V gene lookup returns CDR1 MRHNA and CDR2 SNTAGT. The V and J ends lost 4 bases and 2 bases, in that order; junction bases with no gene match: 9. CDR3 DNA sequence: TGTGCCAGCAGTGGTTACCGGGACAGGGTTGCCTACGAGCAGTACTTC. It is translated as CASSGYRDRVAYEQYF.

This clone turned up a few times. CDR3 DNA sequence: TGTGCCAGCAGTGAAGTGACACCTTATGGCTACACCTTC. This sequence encodes CASSEVTPYGYTF. The V call is TRBV2, the J call TRBJ1-2; D is unclear. CDR1 SNHLY and CDR2 FYNNEI come from the germline V gene. Trimming left V 1 base short and J 5 bases short, with 8 bases between. This CDR3 spans 13 amino acids.

This chain joins TRBV4-2 and TRBJ1-2; the D is unclear. Germline loops: CDR1 LGHNA, CDR2 YNFKEQ. Trimming removed 0 bases at V and 3 bases at J, with 11 bases between. The CDR3 covers 15 residues. The CDR3 protein is CASSQDEGRHYGYTF. In nucleotides, the CDR3 is TGTGCCAGCAGCCAAGATGAGGGCCGTCACTATGGCTACACCTTC.